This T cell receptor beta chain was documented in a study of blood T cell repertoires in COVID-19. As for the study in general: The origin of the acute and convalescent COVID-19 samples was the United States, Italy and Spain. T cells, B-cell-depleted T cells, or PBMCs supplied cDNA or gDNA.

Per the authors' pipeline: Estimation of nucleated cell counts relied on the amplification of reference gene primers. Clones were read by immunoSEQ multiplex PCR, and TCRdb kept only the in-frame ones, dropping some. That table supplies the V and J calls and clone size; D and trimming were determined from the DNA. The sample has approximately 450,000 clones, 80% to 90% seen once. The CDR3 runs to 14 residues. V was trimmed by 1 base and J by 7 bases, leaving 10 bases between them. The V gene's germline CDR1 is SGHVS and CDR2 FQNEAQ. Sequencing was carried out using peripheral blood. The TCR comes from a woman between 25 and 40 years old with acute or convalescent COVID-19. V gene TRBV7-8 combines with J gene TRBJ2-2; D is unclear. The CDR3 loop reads CASSLVESGGELFF. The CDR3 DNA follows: TGTGCCAGCAGCTTAGTAGAATCTGGCGGGGAGCTGTTTTTT.